Described below is a single T cell receptor (beta chain) sequence and its context. What it recognizes is unknown. Its ends do not fully match the called genes, so a read error is possible. This specimen comes from a study of cytomegalovirus exposure and HLA in healthy donors. Regarding the study as a whole: The listing of 150 to 200 TCR beta chains classed them as cytomegalovirus-associated. What TCR beta sequences reportedly achieved was accurate prediction of HLA-A and HLA-B alleles in most subjects.

The CDR3 totals 14 residues. The germline gives CDR1 LNHDA, CDR2 SQIVND (reference sequence). PCR was performed using 60 Vbeta and 13 Jbeta primers. Measured with immunoSEQ multiplex PCR; TCRdb has only the in-frame clones, and not every one. The repertoire has tens of thousands of clones, around 84% of them found once; the top ten carry less than 4.5%. What was sequenced was PBMCs. This chain uses TRBV19 with TRBJ1-5; 10 positions agree with TRBD1. This TCR was sampled from a young woman in good health and CMV-seronegative. The DNA for the CDR3 is TGTGCCAGTAGTACGACAGGGGGCCATCAGCCCCAGAATTTT. Its translation: CASSTTGGHQPQNF.